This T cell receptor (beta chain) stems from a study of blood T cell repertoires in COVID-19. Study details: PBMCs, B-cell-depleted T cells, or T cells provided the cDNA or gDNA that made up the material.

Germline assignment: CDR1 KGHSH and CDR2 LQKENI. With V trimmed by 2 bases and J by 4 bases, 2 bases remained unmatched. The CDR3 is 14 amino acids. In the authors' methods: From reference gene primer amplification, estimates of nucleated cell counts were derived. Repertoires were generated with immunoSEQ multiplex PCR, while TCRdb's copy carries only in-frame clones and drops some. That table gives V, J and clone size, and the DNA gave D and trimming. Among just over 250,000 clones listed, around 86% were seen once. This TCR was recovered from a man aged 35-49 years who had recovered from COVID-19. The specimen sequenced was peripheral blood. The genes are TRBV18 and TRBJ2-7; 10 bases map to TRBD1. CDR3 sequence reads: CASSPGDRGYEQYF. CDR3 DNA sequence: TGTGCCAGCTCACCAGGGGACAGGGGTTACGAGCAGTACTTC.